One sample yielded the 20 T cell receptor beta chains listed below, sequenced in a study of yellow fever vaccine responses in identical twins. TCRdb passed the RT-PCR reads through MiXCR, listing each CDR3 protein once. There are about 34,000 distinct CDR3 sequences in the sample; about 61% occur only once, and 4.5% lies in the top ten. Sequenced material: T cells from blood (PBMCs), unsorted or a sorted subset (not recorded which), taken before or after yellow fever vaccination (not recorded which). The receptor set was obtained from a woman between 18 and 29 years old who received the yellow fever vaccine.

This clonotype was counted a single time. The J gene is TRBJ1-3, the V gene TRBV25-1, with a weak D call TRBD1 (6 bases). The germline CDR1 and CDR2 sequences are MGHDK and SYGVNS. The CDR3 spans 16 residues. V lost 6 bases and J lost 4, with 19 bases in between. CDR3 amino acids: CASRPSTGSRGNTIYF. The CDR3, as DNA: TGTGCCAGCAGGCCCTCAACAGGGTCGAGGGGAAACACCATATATTTT.

J is TRBJ2-1 and V is TRBV10-3; no clear D. The V gene lost 0 bases and the J gene lost 2 bases, with 8 bases spanning the gap. The germline V gene has CDR1 ENHRY and CDR2 SYGVKD. The CDR3 is 15 residues long. The CDR3 sequence is CAISESGGAYNEQFF. The DNA of the CDR3 is TGTGCCATCAGTGAGTCCGGCGGAGCCTACAATGAGCAGTTCTTC.

The chain recombines TRBV10-3 with TRBJ2-4; D remains unclear. CDR1 and CDR2 (germline): ENHRY, SYGVKD. This CDR3 contains 11 residues. V shed 5 bases and J shed 6 bases, with 5 bases lying between them. CDR3 nucleotide sequence: TGTGCCATCAGTTGGGGAAACATTCAGTACTTC. Translated: CAISWGNIQYF.

This clonotype has more than one count but fewer than ten. The genes are TRBV6-5 and TRBJ2-1, with D possibly being TRBD2 (6 bases). The germline V gene encodes CDR1 MNHEY and CDR2 SVGAGI. This CDR3 contains 15 residues. Trimming took 2 bases from V and 4 from J, leaving 12 bases between them. The CDR3 region has the DNA TGTGCCAGCAGTTACGACTCGGGAGTGTACAATGAGCAGTTCTTC. Amino acid sequence: CASSYDSGVYNEQFF.

This chain joins TRBV29-1 and TRBJ1-2; D perhaps matches TRBD1 (5 bases). V lost 6 bases to trimming and J lost 4 bases, with 9 bases between them. CDR1 is SQVTM and CDR2 is ANQGSEA in the germline V gene. This CDR3 has 11 amino acids. CDR3 sequence reads: CSVADSYGYTF. The CDR3 DNA reads TGCAGCGTGGCCGACAGCTATGGCTACACCTTC.

The chain links TRBV2 to TRBJ1-2; 7 bases match TRBD1. The V gene end was trimmed by 5 bases and the J gene end by 5 bases; junction bases not matched to a gene: 8. CDR3 length equals 14 residues. Looked up from germline, CDR1 is SNHLY and CDR2 is FYNNEI. CDR3 nucleotides: TGTGCCAGCAGTCGAGACAGGGACCGTTATGGCTACACCTTC. Encoded protein: CASSRDRDRYGYTF.

The chain links TRBV12-3 or TRBV12-4 to TRBJ1-1; no clear D gene. The CDR3 loop spans 15 amino acids. The V end was cut by 4 bases, the J end by 0 bases, with 12 bases between. As DNA, the CDR3 is TGTGCCAGCAGTTATCGACGGGAGATGAACACTGAAGCTTTCTTT. Amino acids: CASSYRREMNTEAFF.

The CDR3 region is CASSPSGILNTDTQYF. Here the CDR3 DNA reads TGTGCCAGCAGCCCATCCGGGATCCTAAACACAGATACGCAGTATTTT. The rearrangement links TRBV11-1 to TRBJ2-3; TRBD2 is a possible D gene (5 bases). The CDR3 covers 16 residues. Trimming removed 5 bases at V and 2 bases at J, with 17 bases between. Germline V gene data show CDR1 as SGHAT and CDR2 as FQDESV (reference sequence).

This chain connects TRBV3-1 to TRBJ2-3; D remains ambiguous. The CDR3 runs 14 residues. The germline CDR1 and CDR2 sequences are LGHDT and YNNKEL (reference sequence). The V end was cut by 1 base, the J end by 2 bases, with 7 bases between. The CDR3 sequence is CASSQVTNTDTQYF. In DNA form, the CDR3 reads TGTGCCAGCAGCCAAGTAACCAACACAGATACGCAGTATTTT.

The chain uses TRBV18 and TRBJ2-7; D might be TRBD1 or TRBD2, each matching 5 bases. Germline V gene data show CDR1 as KGHSH and CDR2 as LQKENI. The CDR3 consists of 12 residues. Trimming took 4 bases from V and 3 from J, leaving 7 bases between them. This CDR3 is CASSRGDYEQYF. The DNA of the CDR3 is TGTGCCAGCTCACGAGGGGACTACGAGCAGTACTTC.

The chain employs TRBV29-1 and TRBJ2-1; D assignment may be TRBD1 or TRBD2 (5 bases each). The CDR3 length is 13 residues. V lost 7 bases and J 4 bases, leaving 14 bases between the germline ends. Germline lookup yields CDR1 SQVTM and CDR2 ANQGSEA. The CDR3 is CSGGSGAYNEQFF. The CDR3 DNA is TGCAGCGGGGGCAGCGGAGCATACAATGAGCAGTTCTTC.

V usage is TRBV25-1 and J usage is TRBJ1-1, with D tentatively TRBD1 (5 bases). The germline V gene encodes CDR1 MGHDK and CDR2 SYGVNS. CDR3 length equals 10 residues. The V gene lost 8 bases and the J gene lost 11 bases, with 12 bases spanning the gap. The CDR3 sequence is CASFRERAFF. The DNA for the CDR3 is TGTGCCAGCTTCAGGGAAAGGGCTTTCTTT.

V is TRBV5-1 and J is TRBJ2-1; 9 nucleotides agree with TRBD1. Per the germline V gene, CDR1 is SGHRS and CDR2 is YFSETQ. The V segment lost 2 bases and the J segment 5 bases; nucleotides outside the gene matches: 8. CDR3 size: 16 residues. CDR3 sequence: CASSLGRTGADNEQFF. For the CDR3, the DNA is TGCGCCAGCAGCTTAGGCCGGACAGGGGCGGACAATGAGCAGTTCTTC.

CDR3 amino acids: CASALRAGSNSPLHF. The CDR3 bases are TGTGCCAGCGCCCTCCGGGCGGGCTCTAATTCACCCCTCCACTTT. This sequence joins TRBV7-9 and TRBJ1-6; D ambiguous. The V end was cut by 8 bases, the J end by 6 bases, with 17 bases between. The CDR3 covers 15 residues. Germline CDR1 SEHNR, CDR2 FQNEAQ (reference sequence).

This clonotype occurred a few times. The CDR3 is CASSPGTVEKLFF. DNA of the CDR3: TGTGCCAGCAGTCCCGGGACAGTCGAAAAACTGTTTTTT. The chain carries TRBV11-3 and TRBJ1-4; TRBD1 agrees at 7 bases. The germline V gene has CDR1 SGHNT and CDR2 YENEEA. V trimming: 6 bases; J trimming: 8 bases; junction bases outside the gene matches: 6. The CDR3 is 13 amino acids.

The chain is built from TRBV6-4 and TRBJ2-1, with TRBD2 matching 8 bases. This CDR3 has 16 residues. The V segment lost 5 bases and the J segment 7 bases; nucleotides outside the gene matches: 13. The germline V gene encodes CDR1 MRHNA and CDR2 SNTAGT. CDR3 nucleotide sequence: TGTGCCAGCAGTCCTGCGGGGGGCGCCCCCTCAAATGAGCAGTTCTTC. Residues: CASSPAGGAPSNEQFF.

V and J are TRBV29-1 and TRBJ1-1, with D perhaps TRBD1 (5 bases). CDR3 length: 13 residues. CDR1 SQVTM and CDR2 ANQGSEA come from the germline V gene. The V gene lost 6 bases and the J gene lost 1 base, with 12 bases spanning the gap. This CDR3 is CSVVTRENTEAFF. DNA for the CDR3: TGCAGCGTGGTTACCAGGGAGAACACTGAAGCTTTCTTT.

The gene calls are TRBV11-1 and TRBJ1-2, with D maybe TRBD1 (5 bases). Germline V lookup: CDR1 SGHAT, CDR2 FQDESV (reference sequence). V was shortened by 4 bases and J by 1 base, with 13 bases between the two germline ends. The CDR3 covers 15 residues. This CDR3 reads CASSSKGGVNYGYTF. The DNA of the CDR3 is TGTGCCAGCAGCTCCAAGGGAGGGGTTAACTATGGCTACACCTTC.

The chain links TRBV19 to TRBJ1-6, with 11 nucleotides matching TRBD1. The V gene's germline CDR1 is LNHDA and CDR2 SQIVND (reference sequence). The V and J ends lost 5 bases and 7 bases, in that order; junction bases with no gene match: 7. The CDR3 length is 16 residues. CDR3 region: CASSPLDRGQNSPLHF. The CDR3, as DNA: TGTGCCAGTAGTCCCCTGGACAGGGGGCAAAATTCACCCCTCCACTTT.

The chain is built from TRBV13 and TRBJ2-7, with D uncertain. The CDR3 covers 11 residues. Deletions cut 6 bases from V and 6 bases from J, with 9 bases between. Germline assignment: CDR1 PRHDT and CDR2 FYEKMQ (reference sequence). The CDR3 protein is CASRGDPEQYF. The CDR3 DNA reads as TGTGCCAGCAGGGGCGACCCCGAGCAGTACTTC. Looking up the rest from reference TRBV13 and TRBJ2-7 gives the full variable domain: AAGVIQSPRHLIKEKRETATLKCYPIPRHDTVYWYQQGPGQDPQFLISFYEKMQSDKGSIPDRFSAQQFSDYHSELNMSSLELGDSALYFCASRGDPEQYFGPGTRLTVT.